This T cell receptor beta chain was captured by sequencing in a study of spatial heterogeneity in lung cancer. Overall study findings and caveats: Ubiquitous expanded tumor TCRs surfaced in blood more at resection than they did at follow-up.

Time point denoted: sample taken at primary tumor resection. Sequencing was performed on whole RNA extracted from tumor and nontumor lung tissue, or from frozen PBMC, and the material was left unsorted. CDR3 length: 12 residues. The germline gives CDR1 MDHEN, CDR2 SYDVKM. Deletions cut 8 bases from V and 2 bases from J, with 9 bases between. TCRdb reprocessed the 5' RACE reads with MiXCR, giving one entry per CDR3 protein. This table has about 82,000 distinct CDR3 sequences, roughly 12% appearing once. On this clonotype itself: The antigen remains undetermined.

Sequencing used PBMCs, obtained at surgery. The V call is TRBV28, the J call TRBJ1-2, with a tentative D call TRBD1 (5 bases). This clonotype was sampled from a male donor with early-stage non-small cell lung cancer. The CDR3 coding sequence is TGTGCCAGCGTCGGGACCAACTATGGCTACACCTTC. As protein: CASVGTNYGYTF.